The 10 T cell receptor beta chains below all came from one sample that was sequenced in a study of T cell changes during pregnancy in multiple sclerosis. The assay was immunoSEQ multiplex PCR, and TCRdb's table has in-frame clones only and misses some. The profile shows tens of thousands of clones, roughly 89% of them singletons. This sample comprised peripheral blood, obtained in the third trimester of pregnancy. Receptors originate from a female donor in good health, enrolled as a control in a pregnancy study.

This clone is a singleton in its sample. This chain links TRBV6-1 with TRBJ1-6; 11 nucleotides line up with TRBD1. J was trimmed by 7 bases and V by 4 bases; bases with no gene match: 3. The CDR3 extends over 15 amino acids. Germline CDR1 reads MNHNS; CDR2 reads SASEGT. CDR3 sequence: CASSVGTGGNSPLHF. In DNA, the CDR3 is TGTGCCAGCAGTGTTGGGACAGGGGGAAATTCACCCCTCCACTTT.

With regard to this clone: This same CDR3 is encoded by further DNA sequences in the sample. The chain employs TRBV5-4 and TRBJ2-1; D unresolved. This CDR3 is built from 13 residues. Germline loops: CDR1 SGHNT, CDR2 YYREEE (reference sequence). V gave up 0 bases and J gave up 5 bases, with 6 bases separating them. The CDR3 loop reads CASSLERDNEQFF. The CDR3 nucleotides are TGTGCCAGCAGCTTGGAACGAGACAATGAGCAGTTCTTC.

The chain links TRBV6-1 to TRBJ2-3, with 7 bases identical to TRBD2. This CDR3 comprises 15 residues. V lost 4 bases, J lost 4 bases, and 8 bases stayed unmatched. Germline V lookup: CDR1 MNHNS, CDR2 SASEGT. CDR3 DNA sequence: TGTGCCAGCAGTGCGATGGGGGGGGTCTCAGATACGCAGTATTTT. The encoded protein is CASSAMGGVSDTQYF.

This chain links TRBV1 with TRBJ2-7; TRBD2, the D gene given by the table, was not confirmed from the DNA. TRBV1 is recorded as a pseudogene. The CDR3 is 15 residues long. Here the CDR3 reads CTSSQDGSPSYEQYF. The CDR3 nucleotides read TGCACCAGCAGCCAAGACGGTTCCCCCTCCTACGAGCAGTACTTC.

The chain combines TRBV15 with TRBJ1-2; D is ambiguous. Looked up from germline, CDR1 is LNHNV and CDR2 is YYDKDF (reference sequence). This CDR3 comprises 15 residues. Trimming stripped 1 base from V and 6 bases from J, with 15 bases between. As DNA, the CDR3 is TGTGCCACCAGCAGAGGTAGTTTTTTCGGGGATGGCTACACCTTC. Translated, it gives CATSRGSFFGDGYTF.

V and J are TRBV4-1 and TRBJ2-7; TRBD2 might be the D (5 bases). The CDR3 length is 16 residues. Trimming cost V 1 base and J 3 bases, with 16 bases left between them. Germline V gene sequence: CDR1 MGHRA, CDR2 YSYEKL. CDR3 bases: TGCGCCAGCAGCCAAGTTCATGGCCCTAGCCACTACGAGCAGTACTTC. It yields the protein CASSQVHGPSHYEQYF.

The chain combines TRBV30 with TRBJ1-1; D may be TRBD1 (5 bases). CDR3 length: 12 residues. Germline CDR1 and CDR2: GTSNPN and SVGIG (reference sequence). Trimming removed 3 bases from V and 7 bases from J, with 12 bases in between. CDR3 bases: TGTGCCTGGAGCTCCTATCAGGGTGAAGCTTTCTTT. Translated, it gives CAWSSYQGEAFF.

This clone was seen just once. The chain carries TRBV27 and TRBJ2-7; 11 bases match TRBD2. The junction had 12 bases not matched to a gene; V was cut back by 4 bases and J by 4 bases. There are 17 residues in the CDR3. Looked up from germline, CDR1 is MNHEY and CDR2 is SMNVEV (reference sequence). This chain's CDR3 is CASSSHLGASGGYEQYF. The CDR3 nucleotides are TGTGCCAGCAGTTCCCACCTAGGGGCTAGCGGGGGGTACGAGCAGTACTTC.

This chain links TRBV7-8 with TRBJ1-3, with D unresolved. The germline V gene has CDR1 SGHVS and CDR2 FQNEAQ. V gave up 6 bases and J gave up 0 bases, with 9 bases separating them. This CDR3 has 14 amino acids. The CDR3 is CASSLETSGNTIYF. The CDR3 DNA reads as TGTGCCAGCAGTCTAGAGACCTCTGGAAACACCATATATTTT.

The rearrangement uses TRBV6-4 and TRBJ2-3; 8 bases align to TRBD2. This CDR3 has 16 amino acids. Germline-derived CDR1 and CDR2 are MRHNA and SNTAGT. V lost 0 bases to trimming and J lost 3 bases; unmatched junction nucleotides: 5. CDR3 nucleotide sequence: TGTGCCAGCAGTGACTCCAGCGGGAGCTTGACAGATACGCAGTATTTT. Amino acids: CASSDSSGSLTDTQYF.